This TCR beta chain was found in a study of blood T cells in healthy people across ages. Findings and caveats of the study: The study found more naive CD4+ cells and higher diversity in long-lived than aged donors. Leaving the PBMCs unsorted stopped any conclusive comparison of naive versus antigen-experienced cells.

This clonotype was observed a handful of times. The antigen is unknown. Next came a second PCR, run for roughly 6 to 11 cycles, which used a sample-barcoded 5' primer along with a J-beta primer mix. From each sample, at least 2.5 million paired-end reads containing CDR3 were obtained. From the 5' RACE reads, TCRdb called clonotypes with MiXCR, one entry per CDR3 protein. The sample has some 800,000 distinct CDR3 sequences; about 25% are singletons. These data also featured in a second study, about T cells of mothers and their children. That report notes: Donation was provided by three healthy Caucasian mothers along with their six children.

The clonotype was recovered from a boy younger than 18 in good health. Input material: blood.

The CDR3 here is CASSFLGQGTEAFF. DNA for the CDR3: TGCGCCAGCAGCTTCCTGGGACAAGGCACTGAAGCTTTCTTT. V usage is TRBV5-1 and J usage is TRBJ1-1, with D maybe TRBD1 (6 bases). This CDR3 comprises 14 residues. V lost 2 bases, J lost 4 bases, and 12 bases lay in between. Germline-derived CDR1 and CDR2 are SGHRS and YFSETQ.